One and the same sample provided the 31 T cell receptor beta chains below, sequenced in a study of cytotoxic CD8 clonotypes in ibrutinib-treated CLL. Data came from immunoSEQ multiplex PCR; TCRdb stores just in-frame clones and leaves some out. The repertoire consists of roughly 180,000 clones, with around three quarters occurring once and the leading ten covering 10% to 15%. The sample consisted of PBMCs, taken after 24 months of ibrutinib treatment. Source of these receptors: a human donor with chronic lymphocytic leukemia.

This sequence joins TRBV13 and TRBJ2-1; maybe TRBD2 (5 bases). The V end was cut by 1 base, the J end by 6 bases, with 7 bases between. CDR3 length: 13 amino acids. In germline, CDR1 is PRHDT, CDR2 FYEKMQ (reference sequence). The CDR3 coding sequence is TGTGCCAGCAGCTTAGCTAGCACCAATGAGCAGTTCTTC. Its translation is CASSLASTNEQFF.

The chain joins TRBV7-9 to TRBJ2-3, with 10 bases identical to TRBD2. Per the germline V gene, CDR1 is SEHNR and CDR2 is FQNEAQ (reference sequence). The CDR3 extends over 14 amino acids. With 10 bases clipped from V and 4 bases from J, the junction kept 8 bases outside the gene matches. Here the CDR3 DNA reads TGTGCCAACCGGGGACTAGCGCCTGCAGATACGCAGTATTTT. This translates into CANRGLAPADTQYF.

The chain uses TRBV19 and TRBJ2-7; 7 bases match TRBD1. The V and J ends lost 2 bases and 0 bases, in that order; junction bases with no gene match: 7. Looked up from germline, CDR1 is LNHDA and CDR2 is SQIVND (reference sequence). This CDR3 is 16 amino acids long. CDR3 region: CASSITTGRRSYEQYF. As DNA, the CDR3 is TGTGCCAGTAGTATAACGACAGGGCGCCGCTCCTACGAGCAGTACTTC.

The gene calls are TRBV7-9 and TRBJ2-3; no reliable D call. The CDR3 has 14 residues. The V end lost 1 base, the J end lost 0 bases, and 5 bases lay between the germline ends. Germline-derived CDR1 and CDR2 are SEHNR and FQNEAQ (reference sequence). CDR3 loop: CASSLDRSTDTQYF. Here the CDR3 DNA reads TGTGCCAGCAGCTTAGACAGAAGCACAGATACGCAGTATTTT.

The DNA for the CDR3 is TGTGCCAGCAGCCGTCTCGGGACTAGCGGGAGATTTGAGCAGTTCTTC. Translation: CASSRLGTSGRFEQFF. The chain combines TRBV5-8 with TRBJ2-1; TRBD2 matches 14 bases. J lost 9 bases, V lost 4 bases, and 9 bases had no gene match. The CDR3 contains 16 residues. Germline loops: CDR1 SGHTS, CDR2 YDEGEE.

A remark on this clone: This sample also contains other DNA sequences that code for the same CDR3. The chain uses TRBV2 and TRBJ2-7; a weak D match, TRBD1 (5 bases). The V gene lost 2 bases and the J gene lost 3 bases, with 5 bases spanning the gap. CDR3 size: 12 residues. The germline V gene encodes CDR1 SNHLY and CDR2 FYNNEI. In DNA, the CDR3 is TGTGCCAGCAGTGAAAGGGGCTACGAGCAGTACTTC. Translated, it gives CASSERGYEQYF.

The gene calls are TRBV19 and TRBJ2-1, with D perhaps matching TRBD1 (6 bases). Germline-derived CDR1 and CDR2 are LNHDA and SQIVND (reference sequence). Trimming took 5 bases from V and 0 from J, leaving 14 bases between them. This CDR3 has 16 residues. The CDR3 bases are TGTGCCAGTAGTGCACTAGGGGGTAGCTCCTACAATGAGCAGTTCTTC. Translating gives CASSALGGSSYNEQFF.

This clone has just one count. Within the sample, other DNA sequences also encode this same CDR3. This chain uses TRBV28 with TRBJ2-7; no firm D call. This CDR3 is 13 amino acids long. Germline lookup yields CDR1 MDHEN and CDR2 SYDVKM. Trimming stripped 5 bases from V and 1 base from J, with 9 bases between. CDR3 sequence reads: CASSRTRSYEQYF. The CDR3 bases are TGTGCCAGCAGTCGAACCAGATCCTACGAGCAGTACTTC. Variable domain in full (rest from reference TRBV28 and TRBJ2-7): DVKVTQSSRYLVKRTGEKVFLECVQDMDHENMFWYRQDPGLGLRLIYFSYDVKMKEKGDIPEGYSVSREKKERFSLILESASTNQTSMYLCASSRTRSYEQYFGPGTRLTVT.

The chain couples TRBV10-3 to TRBJ2-2, with D unclear. Germline lookup yields CDR1 ENHRY and CDR2 SYGVKD. There are 13 residues in the CDR3. V shed 4 bases and J shed 0 bases, with 3 bases lying between them. The chain's CDR3 is CAISGTNTGELFF. The CDR3 DNA sequence: TGTGCCATCAGTGGAACGAACACCGGGGAGCTGTTTTTT.

This chain links TRBV15 with TRBJ2-7; D remains unclear. This CDR3 is 15 amino acids long. Germline-derived CDR1 and CDR2 are LNHNV and YYDKDF (reference sequence). V was trimmed by 0 bases and J by 3 bases, leaving 12 bases between them. The CDR3 spells CATSRDQRAIYEQYF. Here the CDR3 DNA reads TGTGCCACCAGCAGAGATCAAAGGGCGATCTACGAGCAGTACTTC.

This chain links TRBV6-5 with TRBJ2-2; D is unclear. V dropped 2 bases and J dropped 6 bases, with 10 bases sitting between them. Germline CDR1 MNHEY, CDR2 SVGAGI. The CDR3 consists of 14 residues. CDR3 in amino acids: CASSYRPWSGELFF. In DNA form, the CDR3 reads TGTGCCAGCAGTTACCGTCCTTGGTCCGGGGAGCTGTTTTTT.

The genes are TRBV4-3 and TRBJ1-2; D uncertain. Germline V gene lookup returns CDR1 LGHNA and CDR2 YSLEER. Trimming stripped 3 bases from V and 6 bases from J, with 14 bases between. CDR3 length: 14 residues. CDR3 protein: CASSHLGRNHGYTF. CDR3 bases: TGCGCCAGCAGCCACCTCGGCCGGAATCATGGCTACACCTTC.

The chain carries TRBV28 and TRBJ2-7, with D unresolved. Trimming shortened V by 4 bases and J by 9 bases, and 19 bases separated the two germline ends. The CDR3 loop spans 14 amino acids. Germline lookup yields CDR1 MDHEN and CDR2 SYDVKM. CDR3 coding DNA: TGTGCCAGCAGTTGGGCCACGGCAGTGGTTGGGCAGTACTTC. Its translation: CASSWATAVVGQYF.

The V call is TRBV6-5, the J call TRBJ1-5; possibly TRBD1 for D (5 bases). Germline V gives CDR1 MNHEY, CDR2 SVGAGI. The V end was cut by 9 bases, the J end by 5 bases, with 11 bases between. The CDR3 has 12 amino acids. CDR3 DNA: TGTGCCAGTCGAACGGGGGATCAGCCCCAGCATTTT. Protein product: CASRTGDQPQHF.

The genes are TRBV5-1 and TRBJ2-1; 14 bases are shared with TRBD2. Germline values: CDR1 SGHRS, CDR2 YFSETQ. This CDR3 contains 17 residues. V shed 4 bases and J 7 bases; nucleotides not matched to a gene: 10. In DNA, the CDR3 is TGCGCCAGCAGCGCCGGGACTAGCGGGAGCCCTAGGAATGAGCAGTTCTTC. Protein product: CASSAGTSGSPRNEQFF.

This clone turned up a few times. This chain joins TRBV19 and TRBJ1-2, with a possible D match to TRBD1 (5 bases). V lost 4 bases and J 2 bases, leaving 14 bases between the germline ends. Germline CDR1 is LNHDA and CDR2 is SQIVND (reference sequence). This CDR3 has 15 residues. The CDR3 DNA follows: TGTGCCAGTAGTAAGGTCCAGGGTGGGAACTATGGCTACACCTTC. Translated, it gives CASSKVQGGNYGYTF.

This chain connects TRBV2 to TRBJ1-5; D is uncertain. The V gene's germline CDR1 is SNHLY and CDR2 FYNNEI. Trimming removed 3 bases at V and 4 bases at J, with 10 bases between. This CDR3 is built from 14 residues. The CDR3 protein is CASSERTENQPQHF. CDR3 DNA sequence: TGTGCCAGCAGTGAGCGGACCGAGAATCAGCCCCAGCATTTT.

This chain's CDR3 is CAWSLSSLRGLDEQFF. The CDR3, as DNA: TGTGCCTGGAGTCTTTCCTCCTTAAGGGGATTGGATGAGCAGTTCTTC. The chain recombines TRBV30 with TRBJ2-1, with TRBD1 as a possible D gene (5 bases). V lost 2 bases and J lost 8, with 22 bases in between. Germline assignment: CDR1 GTSNPN and CDR2 SVGIG (reference sequence). This CDR3 region has 16 residues. Variable domain in full (rest from reference TRBV30 and TRBJ2-1): SQTIHQWPATLVQPVGSPLSLECTVEGTSNPNLYWYRQAAGRGLQLLFYSVGIGQISSEVPQNLSASRPQDRQFILSSKKLLLSDSGFYLCAWSLSSLRGLDEQFFGPGTRLTVL.

The rearrangement joins TRBV5-1 to TRBJ1-1, with no clear D. Germline V lookup: CDR1 SGHRS, CDR2 YFSETQ. The V end lost 0 bases, the J end lost 1 base, and 10 bases lay between the germline ends. The CDR3 sequence is 15 residues long. DNA for the CDR3: TGCGCCAGCAGCTTGGAGTCAGGAGGGAACACTGAAGCTTTCTTT. Its protein is CASSLESGGNTEAFF.

This clone was seen a single time. This chain uses TRBV11-3 with TRBJ2-2, with 11 bases that match TRBD2. Trimming removed 5 bases from V and 6 bases from J; junction bases left unmatched: 8. In germline, CDR1 is SGHNT, CDR2 YENEEA. The CDR3 has 16 amino acids. The CDR3 nucleotides are TGTGCCAGCAGCCCAACTAGCGGGAGTACCGCCGGGGAGCTGTTTTTT. Protein product: CASSPTSGSTAGELFF.

V is TRBV19 and J is TRBJ1-3; TRBD1 is a possible D gene (6 bases). V dropped 6 bases and J dropped 0 bases, with 24 bases sitting between them. Per germline, CDR1 LNHDA and CDR2 SQIVND (reference sequence). The CDR3 has 19 amino acids. CDR3: CASRPRPGVPISSGNTIYF. The CDR3 coding sequence is TGTGCCAGTAGGCCCCGGCCAGGGGTCCCCATCTCCTCTGGAAACACCATATATTTT.

The chain uses TRBV29-1 and TRBJ2-1; 11 bases are a match to TRBD1. Trimming took 7 bases from V and 9 from J; bases not matched to a gene: 2. The germline V gene encodes CDR1 SQVTM and CDR2 ANQGSEA. This CDR3 region has 11 residues. CDR3 bases: TGCAGCGGGACAGGGGGCCGTGAGCAGTTCTTC. The encoded protein is CSGTGGREQFF.

This clone was seen a single time. V and J are TRBV5-6 and TRBJ1-4; D unclear. The V gene's germline CDR1 is SGHDT and CDR2 YYEEEE. CDR3 length equals 14 residues. The ends were cut back, 0 bases at V and 6 bases at J, with 9 bases in the middle. This CDR3 reads CASSLAGRYEKLFF. CDR3 bases: TGTGCCAGCAGCTTGGCCGGACGATATGAAAAACTGTTTTTT.

The chain has TRBV27 and TRBJ2-1, with 9 nucleotides matching TRBD1. In germline, CDR1 is MNHEY, CDR2 SMNVEV (reference sequence). Unmatched junction bases numbered 5, after V lost 0 bases and J lost 5 bases. The CDR3 consists of 16 residues. CDR3 protein: CASSLSAQGAHNEQFF. For the CDR3, the DNA is TGTGCCAGCAGTTTATCGGCACAGGGGGCTCACAATGAGCAGTTCTTC.

The chain couples TRBV27 to TRBJ1-1, with D perhaps matching TRBD1 (5 bases). V lost 8 bases, J lost 3 bases, and 13 bases lay in between. Germline V gene sequence: CDR1 MNHEY, CDR2 SMNVEV (reference sequence). The CDR3 spans 13 residues. The CDR3 coding sequence is TGTGCCAGCGGGCGGGGGGACGACACTGAAGCTTTCTTT. The encoded protein is CASGRGDDTEAFF.

CDR3 nucleotides: TGCGCCAGCAGTCCACCGGGGAGTCTAGCCAAAAACATTCAGTACTTC. Amino acids: CASSPPGSLAKNIQYF. The genes are TRBV10-2 and TRBJ2-4; maybe TRBD2 (5 bases). The V and J ends lost 5 bases and 0 bases respectively, with 14 bases between them. Germline assignment: CDR1 WSHSY and CDR2 SAAADI. This CDR3 spans 16 amino acids.

The chain is built from TRBV10-3 and TRBJ2-7; D possibly corresponds to TRBD1 (6 bases). The V end lost 3 bases, the J end lost 3 bases, and 21 bases lay between the germline ends. The V gene's germline CDR1 is ENHRY and CDR2 SYGVKD. The CDR3 covers 17 residues. In DNA, the CDR3 is TGTGCCATCAGTGACCCCGGTGGGGACACGAGAAACTACGAGCAGTACTTC. This translates into CAISDPGGDTRNYEQYF.

V gene TRBV7-3 combines with J gene TRBJ2-3; no firm D call. From germline, CDR1 is SGHTA and CDR2 FQGTGA. This CDR3 has 12 amino acids. The V end lost 2 bases, the J end lost 3 bases, and 3 bases lay between the germline ends. CDR3 residues: CASSLGTDTQYF. As DNA, the CDR3 is TGTGCCAGCAGCTTAGGGACAGATACGCAGTATTTT.

The rearrangement uses TRBV15 and TRBJ1-4; 9 nucleotides agree with TRBD1. Germline V gene lookup returns CDR1 LNHNV and CDR2 YYDKDF (reference sequence). This CDR3 comprises 16 residues. V lost 4 bases and J lost 13; bases outside the gene matches: 16. CDR3 bases: TGTGCCACCAGCAATCGGCCGGGACAGGGTCCCGAGGTACTGTTTTTT. The encoded protein is CATSNRPGQGPEVLFF.

The chain combines TRBV30 with TRBJ2-7, with D possibly TRBD2 on 6 matching bases. CDR3 length: 13 amino acids. Trimming took off 2 bases at V and 2 bases at J, with 10 bases between the two ends. Germline CDR1 and CDR2: GTSNPN and SVGIG (reference sequence). CDR3 in DNA: TGTGCCTGGAGTTCGGGGGACCCCTACGAGCAGTACTTC. Protein sequence: CAWSSGDPYEQYF.

This chain joins TRBV7-2 and TRBJ2-1, with D tentatively TRBD2 (6 bases). The CDR3 has 15 residues. Germline V gene lookup returns CDR1 SGHTA and CDR2 FQGNSA. The ends were cut back, 1 base at V and 4 bases at J, with 11 bases in the middle. CDR3: CASSLGLATYNEQFF. The CDR3 DNA is TGTGCCAGCAGCTTAGGCCTAGCGACTTACAATGAGCAGTTCTTC. Together with reference TRBV7-2 and TRBJ2-1, the CDR3 gives the full variable domain: GAGVSQSPSNKVTEKGKDVELRCDPISGHTALYWYRQSLGQGLEFLIYFQGNSAPDKSGLPSDRFSAERTGGSVSTLTIQRTQQEDSAVYLCASSLGLATYNEQFFGPGTRLTVL.